This T cell receptor (beta chain) was captured in a study of breast tumors, draining lymph nodes, adjacent tissues. Whole-study findings and limits: That most tumor T cells come from lymph nodes remained unproven. Compared with lymph nodes, tumors were less diverse; compared with nontumor tissue, more. Data fit most tumor T cells coming from lymph node, expanding in tumor. Compared with basal-like, luminal-like tumors shared significantly more repertoire with nontumor tissue.

Looked up from germline, CDR1 is SGDLS and CDR2 is YYNGEE. Trimming stripped 1 base from V and 4 bases from J, with 9 bases between. This CDR3 is built from 14 residues. The lymph nodes were axillary draining lymph nodes from breast cancer patients. Each CDR3 protein is one row after TCRdb ran MiXCR on the multiplex PCR reads. The sample gives about 80,000 distinct CDR3 sequences, roughly 20% of which show up once; 2% to 2.5% is in the top ten. This clonotype was seen many times. The antigen remains undetermined. The sample comprised axillary lymph node tissue. This TCR derives from a female donor with breast cancer. Some clones in this sample may be carry-over from other donors' samples. The J gene is TRBJ1-3, the V gene TRBV9, with D unclear. The CDR3 reads CASSVLDIGNTIYF. CDR3 DNA: TGTGCCAGCAGCGTACTGGATATAGGAAACACCATATATTTT.